This T cell receptor beta chain was retrieved from a study of blood T cell repertoires in COVID-19. Study context: There were acute and convalescent COVID-19 samples, and they came from the United States, Italy and Spain. T cells, B-cell-depleted T cells, or PBMCs provided the cDNA or gDNA that served as material.

Germline V gene data show CDR1 as SGHRS and CDR2 as YFSETQ. The J segment lost 3 bases and the V segment lost 4 bases, leaving 12 bases of the junction unmatched. This CDR3 is built from 16 residues. This clone has just one count. Authors' methods: The authors estimated nucleated cell counts from reference gene primer amplification. The assay was immunoSEQ multiplex PCR, and TCRdb's table has in-frame clones only and misses some. That table supplies the V and J calls and clone size; D and trimming were determined from the DNA. The sample lists 90,000 to 110,000 clones, approximately 76% occurring once.

The clonotype was recovered from a woman aged 70-85 years with acute or convalescent COVID-19. Sequences were obtained from peripheral blood. The chain combines TRBV5-1 with TRBJ2-7, with 8 bases fitting TRBD1. The CDR3 loop is CASSPGGQAIGYEQYF. CDR3 bases: TGCGCCAGCAGCCCAGGGGGACAGGCAATCGGCTACGAGCAGTACTTC.